This T cell receptor beta chain is drawn from a study of blood T cell repertoires in COVID-19 (TCRdb year 2020). In the study overall: Samples covering the acute and convalescent phases of COVID-19 were provided by collaborators in the United States, Italy and Spain. The prospective study material was composed of cDNA or gDNA derived from T cells, B-cell-depleted T cells, or PBMCs. The dataset comprised deeply sampled blood TCRbeta repertoires from subjects exposed to, actively infected with, or recovered from COVID-19. A freely available public database, intended as a resource for researchers studying the immune response to SARS-CoV-2, is where the repertoires were released. Samples came from the ongoing ImmuneRACE study (first 160 participants) plus 1,254 subjects from 6 global collaborators. The sample metadata nearly always contained a de-identified subject ID, COVID-19 status, age in years and sex. HLA class I and class II types, where available, came from metadata supplied by the sample provider rather than from assay-based typing.

CDR1 LNHNV and CDR2 YYDKDF are derived from the germline V gene (reference sequence). Including the terminal cysteine and phenylalanine, the CDR3 comprises 14 residues. The only DNA kept is the CDR3, 42 bases in frame from the first base. V is clipped by 0 bases and J by 3 bases, and the sequence between their germline boundaries is 8 bases long. Whole blood was collected in K2EDTA tubes by collaborating institutions according to the institutions' own protocols. For TCRbeta analysis, collaborators shipped samples as frozen whole blood, isolated PBMCs, or DNA extracted from either of those sample types. This clone was detected once. This clone's antigen is unknown. No quality values exist for individual bases; no much larger clone is one base distant. TCRbeta CDR3 regions were amplified from genomic DNA using the immunoSEQ Assay, a bias-controlled multiplex PCR. As for the original processing: The number of nucleated cells in each sample was estimated by amplification of reference gene primers within the assay. To quantify the absolute abundance of each unique TCRbeta CDR3 rearrangement, sequence reads were collapsed and filtered. For each sample, productive Simpson clonality was calculated as the square root of Simpson's diversity index across productive rearrangements. TCRdb re-hosts the immuneACCESS table, in-frame sequences only. Its copies lack some clones; in the studies checked, an unresolved V gene accounts for under half of them, and the cause for the rest is not known. Clone size and V and J calls were adopted from that table, with D and trimming inferred from the DNA. A total of 160,000 or so clones appear in this sample, 80% to 90% of them only once. Of the sample, roughly 15% falls within the top ten clones.

Results and caveats for the whole study, not just this receptor: The amount of clinical and demographic metadata varied by source and participant and was provided uncurated.

The sequenced material came from peripheral blood. The rearranged chain carries TRBV15 and TRBJ1-2; D gene: possibly TRBD1, on 5 matching bases. The receptor was derived from a woman in her thirties or forties with acute or convalescent COVID-19. The CDR3 protein is CATSRDRGYYGYTF. DNA sequence: TGTGCCACCAGCAGAGATAGGGGTTACTATGGCTACACCTTC.